This T cell receptor beta chain appears in the sequencing data of a study of response to subunit inactivated influenza vaccine (dated by TCRdb to the late 2010s). Looking at the study overall: Deep quantitative profiling of the T cell receptor repertoire was used in the study to follow responses to a trivalent subunit inactivated influenza vaccine. Here is what the overall study found, with its caveats: The authors proposed that each seasonal influenza vaccination may bring in only a limited number of new T cells.

The germline V gene supplies CDR1 SGDLS and CDR2 YYNGEE. The junction shows trimming of 4 bases on V and 0 bases on J, and the gene matches do not reach 3 bases of it. Measured from the cysteine to the phenylalanine, the CDR3 is 14 residues long. This entry keeps only the CDR3 DNA: 42 bases, framed from base 1. The library was built by means of RT-PCR. Sequencing relied on an Illumina HiSeq 2500. TCRdb reprocessing: public reads trimmed at Q25 with fastp, clones called with MiXCR, in-frame beta chains kept. Rows are combined by CDR3 protein, so each entry shows the most common genes and DNA. The sample yields about 800,000 distinct CDR3 sequences; about 20% were counted once. The ten largest clones capture roughly 10% of the sample. As for this clonotype: Its antigen is still unknown. Per-base quality was not reported, and no clone a single base away is much larger than it.

The source of this sequence is a man aged 50-60 years who received an inactivated influenza vaccine. Donor details come from another sample of the same person, matched by shared clones. The chain links TRBV9 with TRBJ1-1; TRBD1 fits 7 bases in the junction. Sample: PBMCs from blood, taken 4 to 6 days after vaccination. CDR3 protein: CASSKQGLNTEAFF. The sequenced DNA: TGTGCCAGCAGCAAACAGGGGTTGAACACTGAAGCTTTCTTT.